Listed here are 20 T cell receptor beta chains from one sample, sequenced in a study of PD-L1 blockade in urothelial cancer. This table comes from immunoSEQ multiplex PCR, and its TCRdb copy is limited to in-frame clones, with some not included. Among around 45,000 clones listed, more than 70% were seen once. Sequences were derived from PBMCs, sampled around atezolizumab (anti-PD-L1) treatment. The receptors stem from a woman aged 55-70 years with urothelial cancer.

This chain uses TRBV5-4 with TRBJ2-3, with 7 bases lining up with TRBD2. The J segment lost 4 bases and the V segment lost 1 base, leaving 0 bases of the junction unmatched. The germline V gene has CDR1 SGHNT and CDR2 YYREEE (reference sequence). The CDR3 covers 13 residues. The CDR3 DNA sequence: TGTGCCAGCAGCTTGACTAGCGCAGATACGCAGTATTTT. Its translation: CASSLTSADTQYF. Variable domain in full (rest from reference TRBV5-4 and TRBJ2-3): ETGVTQSPTHLIKTRGQQVTLRCSSQSGHNTVSWYQQALGQGPQFIFQYYREEENGRGNFPPRFSGLQFPNYSSELNVNALELDDSALYLCASSLTSADTQYFGPGTRLTVL.

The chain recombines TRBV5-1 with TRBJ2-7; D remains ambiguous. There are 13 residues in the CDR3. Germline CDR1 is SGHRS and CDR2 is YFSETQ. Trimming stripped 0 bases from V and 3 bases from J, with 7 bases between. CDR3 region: CASSLATNYEQYF. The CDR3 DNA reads TGCGCCAGCAGCTTGGCGACAAACTACGAGCAGTACTTC.

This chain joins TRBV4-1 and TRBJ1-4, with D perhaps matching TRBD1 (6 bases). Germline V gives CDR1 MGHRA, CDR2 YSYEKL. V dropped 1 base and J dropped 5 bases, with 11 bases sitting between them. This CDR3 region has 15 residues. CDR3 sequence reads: CASSQVTGSNEKLFF. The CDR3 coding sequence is TGCGCCAGCAGCCAAGTGACAGGATCCAATGAAAAACTGTTTTTT.

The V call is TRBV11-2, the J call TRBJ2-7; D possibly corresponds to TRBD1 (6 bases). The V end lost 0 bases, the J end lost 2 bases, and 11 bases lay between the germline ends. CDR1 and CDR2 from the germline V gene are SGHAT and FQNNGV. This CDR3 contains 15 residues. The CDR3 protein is CASSLDHAGAYEQYF. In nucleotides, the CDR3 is TGTGCCAGCAGCTTAGATCACGCAGGGGCCTACGAGCAGTACTTC.

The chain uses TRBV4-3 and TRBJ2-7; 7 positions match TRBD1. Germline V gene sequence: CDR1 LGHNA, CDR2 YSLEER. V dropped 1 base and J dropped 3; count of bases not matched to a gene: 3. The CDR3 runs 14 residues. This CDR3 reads CASSQGQGDYEQYF. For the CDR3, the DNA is TGCGCCAGCAGCCAAGGACAGGGAGACTACGAGCAGTACTTC.

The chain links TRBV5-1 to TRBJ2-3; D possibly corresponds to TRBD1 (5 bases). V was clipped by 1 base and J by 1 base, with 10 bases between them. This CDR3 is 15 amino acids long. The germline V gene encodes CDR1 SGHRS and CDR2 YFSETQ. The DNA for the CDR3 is TGCGCCAGCAGCTTGCTAGGCAGGGGCACAGATACGCAGTATTTT. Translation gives CASSLLGRGTDTQYF. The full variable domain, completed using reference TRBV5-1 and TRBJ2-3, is KAGVTQTPRYLIKTRGQQVTLSCSPISGHRSVSWYQQTPGQGLQFLFEYFSETQRNKGNFPGRFSGRQFSNSRSEMNVSTLELGDSALYLCASSLLGRGTDTQYFGPGTRLTVL.

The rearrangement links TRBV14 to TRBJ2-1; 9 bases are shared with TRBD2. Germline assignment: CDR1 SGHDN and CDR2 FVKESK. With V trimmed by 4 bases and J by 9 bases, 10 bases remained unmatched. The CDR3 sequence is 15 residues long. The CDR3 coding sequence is TGTGCCAGCAGCCCGTGGGGCGGGAGGGCCACTGAGCAGTTCTTC. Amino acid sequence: CASSPWGGRATEQFF. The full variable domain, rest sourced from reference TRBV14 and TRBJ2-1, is EAGVTQFPSHSVIEKGQTVTLRCDPISGHDNLYWYRRVMGKEIKFLLHFVKESKQDESGMPNNRFLAERTGGTYSTLKVQPAELEDSGVYFCASSPWGGRATEQFFGPGTRLTVL.

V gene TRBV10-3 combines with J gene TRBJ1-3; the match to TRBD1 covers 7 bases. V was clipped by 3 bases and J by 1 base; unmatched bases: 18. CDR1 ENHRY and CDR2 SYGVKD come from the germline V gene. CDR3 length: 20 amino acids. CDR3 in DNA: TGTGCCATCAGTGATTTGTCAGGGGGTTCCCCTCCCCTATCTGGAAACACCATATATTTT. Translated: CAISDLSGGSPPLSGNTIYF.

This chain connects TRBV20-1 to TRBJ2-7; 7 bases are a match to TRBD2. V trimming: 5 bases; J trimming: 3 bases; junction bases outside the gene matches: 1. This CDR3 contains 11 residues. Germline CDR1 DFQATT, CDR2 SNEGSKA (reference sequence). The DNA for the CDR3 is TGCAGTGCTGGGAGGGTCTACGAGCAGTACTTC. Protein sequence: CSAGRVYEQYF.

This chain's CDR3 is CASSLAGQQETQYF. In nucleotides, the CDR3 is TGCGCCAGCAGCTTGGCAGGGCAGCAAGAGACCCAGTACTTC. The rearrangement uses TRBV5-1 and TRBJ2-5; a weak D match, TRBD1 (5 bases). This CDR3 contains 14 residues. V was pared by 0 bases and J by 2 bases, with 8 bases between. The germline gives CDR1 SGHRS, CDR2 YFSETQ.

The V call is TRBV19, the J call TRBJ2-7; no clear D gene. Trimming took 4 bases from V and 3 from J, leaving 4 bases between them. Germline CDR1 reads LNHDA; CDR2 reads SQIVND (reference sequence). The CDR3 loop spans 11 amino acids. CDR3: CASSTHYEQYF. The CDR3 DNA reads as TGTGCCAGTAGTACCCACTACGAGCAGTACTTC.

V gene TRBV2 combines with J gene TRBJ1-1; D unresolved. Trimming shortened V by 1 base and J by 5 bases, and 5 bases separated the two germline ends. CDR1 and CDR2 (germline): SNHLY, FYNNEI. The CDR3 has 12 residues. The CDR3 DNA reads TGTGCCAGCAGTGAAGGGCGGACTGAAGCTTTCTTT. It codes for CASSEGRTEAFF. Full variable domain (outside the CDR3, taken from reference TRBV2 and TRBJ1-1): EPEVTQTPSHQVTQMGQEVILRCVPISNHLYFYWYRQILGQKVEFLVSFYNNEISEKSEIFDDQFSVERPDGSNFTLKIRSTKLEDSAMYFCASSEGRTEAFFGQGTRLTVV.

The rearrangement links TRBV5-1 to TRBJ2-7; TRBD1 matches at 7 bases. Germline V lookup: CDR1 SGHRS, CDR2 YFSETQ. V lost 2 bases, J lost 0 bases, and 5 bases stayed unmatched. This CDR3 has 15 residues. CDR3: CASSLDRDLSYEQYF. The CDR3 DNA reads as TGCGCCAGCAGCTTAGACAGGGACCTCTCCTACGAGCAGTACTTC.

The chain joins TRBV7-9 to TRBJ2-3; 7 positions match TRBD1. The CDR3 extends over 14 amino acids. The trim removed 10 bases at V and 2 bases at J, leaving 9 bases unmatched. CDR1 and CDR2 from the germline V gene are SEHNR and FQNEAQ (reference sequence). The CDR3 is CATTRRGYTDTQYF. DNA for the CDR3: TGTGCCACCACTCGCAGGGGGTACACAGATACGCAGTATTTT.

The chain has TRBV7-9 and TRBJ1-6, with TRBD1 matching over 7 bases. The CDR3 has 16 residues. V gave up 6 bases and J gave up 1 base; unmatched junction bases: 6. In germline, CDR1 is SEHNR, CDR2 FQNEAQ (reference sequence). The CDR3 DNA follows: TGTGCCAGCAGGCCATACAGGGGTTCCTATAATTCACCCCTCCACTTT. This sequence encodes CASRPYRGSYNSPLHF.

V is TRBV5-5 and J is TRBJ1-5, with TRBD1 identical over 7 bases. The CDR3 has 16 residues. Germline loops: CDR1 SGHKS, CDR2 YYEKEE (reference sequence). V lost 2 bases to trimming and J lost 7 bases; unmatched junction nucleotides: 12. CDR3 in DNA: TGTGCCAGCAGCTTCCACGTCGGACAGGAGGGACAGCCCCAGCATTTT. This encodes CASSFHVGQEGQPQHF.

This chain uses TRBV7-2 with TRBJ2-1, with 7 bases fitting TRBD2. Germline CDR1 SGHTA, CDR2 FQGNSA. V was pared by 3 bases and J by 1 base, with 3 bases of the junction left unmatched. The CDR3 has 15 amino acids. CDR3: CASSLELASYNEQFF. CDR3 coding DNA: TGTGCCAGCAGCTTGGAACTAGCGTCCTACAATGAGCAGTTCTTC.

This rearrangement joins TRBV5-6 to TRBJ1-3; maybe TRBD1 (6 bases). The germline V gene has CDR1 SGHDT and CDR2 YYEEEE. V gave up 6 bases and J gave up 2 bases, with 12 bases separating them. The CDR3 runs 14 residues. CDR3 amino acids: CASKKQGTGNTIYF. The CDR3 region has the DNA TGTGCCAGCAAGAAACAGGGAACTGGAAACACCATATATTTT.

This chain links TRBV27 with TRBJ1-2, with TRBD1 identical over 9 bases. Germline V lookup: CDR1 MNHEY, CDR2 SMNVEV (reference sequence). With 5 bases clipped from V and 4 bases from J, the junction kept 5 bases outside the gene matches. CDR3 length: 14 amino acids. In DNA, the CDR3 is TGTGCCAGCAGTGTAGGACAGGGGAGCTATGGCTACACCTTC. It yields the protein CASSVGQGSYGYTF.

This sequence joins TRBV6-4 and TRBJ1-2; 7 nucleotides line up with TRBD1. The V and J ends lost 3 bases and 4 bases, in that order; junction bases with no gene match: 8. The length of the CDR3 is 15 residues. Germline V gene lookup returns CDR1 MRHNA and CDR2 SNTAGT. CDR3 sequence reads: CASSDTGEASYGYTF. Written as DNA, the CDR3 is TGTGCCAGCAGTGATACAGGGGAAGCTAGCTATGGCTACACCTTC.